The 10 T cell receptor beta chains presented below share a single source sample, sequenced in a study of cytomegalovirus exposure and HLA in healthy donors. PCR involved 60 Vbeta and 13 Jbeta primers. TCRdb keeps only in-frame clones here, not all; method: immunoSEQ multiplex PCR. The data show approximately 190,000 clones, with 75% to 90% seen just once and 6.3% held by the top ten. Sequenced input: PBMCs. These receptors originate from a man in his forties or fifties in good health and CMV-seropositive.

This clone was observed a single time. V is TRBV4-3 and J is TRBJ2-1; possibly TRBD2 for D (5 bases). V lost 1 base and J lost 7, with 8 bases in between. The CDR3 has 13 residues. In germline, CDR1 is LGHNA, CDR2 YSLEER. CDR3 DNA sequence: TGCGCCAGCAGCCAAGGCACGGGGAATGAGCAGTTCTTC. It encodes CASSQGTGNEQFF.

The CDR3 DNA sequence: TGTGCCTGGAGTGTAATGAGACTAGCGGGGGGGGTCTACAATGAGCAGTTCTTC. The encoded protein is CAWSVMRLAGGVYNEQFF. The chain is built from TRBV30 and TRBJ2-1; 14 bases line up with TRBD2. J gave up 3 bases and V 0 bases, and 7 bases lay outside the gene matches. The CDR3 is 18 residues long. Germline loops: CDR1 GTSNPN, CDR2 SVGIG (reference sequence). Using reference TRBV30 and TRBJ2-1 for the parts outside the CDR3, the full variable domain is SQTIHQWPATLVQPVGSPLSLECTVEGTSNPNLYWYRQAAGRGLQLLFYSVGIGQISSEVPQNLSASRPQDRQFILSSKKLLLSDSGFYLCAWSVMRLAGGVYNEQFFGPGTRLTVL.

The table lists this clone with a few counts. This chain uses TRBV5-1 with TRBJ1-1; D possibly corresponds to TRBD1 (5 bases). V shed 1 base and J shed 1 base, with 8 bases lying between them. The CDR3 consists of 14 residues. Germline loops: CDR1 SGHRS, CDR2 YFSETQ. CDR3 in DNA: TGCGCCAGCAGCTTGTGGCAGGGGAACACTGAAGCTTTCTTT. The encoded protein is CASSLWQGNTEAFF.

The V call is TRBV6-5, the J call TRBJ2-7; 8 bases match TRBD2. The length of the CDR3 is 14 residues. V lost 7 bases to trimming and J lost 1 base; unmatched junction nucleotides: 6. The germline V gene encodes CDR1 MNHEY and CDR2 SVGAGI. Written as DNA, the CDR3 is TGTGCCAGCAACCGGGGGGGCGATTCCTACGAGCAGTACTTC. Its protein is CASNRGGDSYEQYF.

The chain couples TRBV19 to TRBJ2-5; the match to TRBD1 covers 12 bases. Germline V lookup: CDR1 LNHDA, CDR2 SQIVND (reference sequence). The CDR3 sequence is 17 residues long. Trimming at V came to 4 bases and at J to 4 bases, leaving 10 bases not matched to a gene. This CDR3 is CASSTSGTGGWGETQYF. In DNA, the CDR3 is TGTGCCAGTAGTACCTCCGGGACAGGGGGCTGGGGAGAGACCCAGTACTTC.

On this clone: The sample has other DNA sequences that encode this CDR3 too. The rearrangement links TRBV5-6 to TRBJ1-1, with D tentatively TRBD1 (6 bases). The V end lost 6 bases, the J end lost 1 base, and 22 bases lay between the germline ends. The CDR3 extends over 17 amino acids. The germline V gene encodes CDR1 SGHDT and CDR2 YYEEEE. Here the CDR3 DNA reads TGTGCCAGCAACCCCCCTGGGGGCCCTACCCAGAACACTGAAGCTTTCTTT. It translates to CASNPPGGPTQNTEAFF.

For this clone: The same CDR3 is also encoded by other DNA sequences in this sample. The CDR3 is CASSTGGATNEKLFF. CDR3 nucleotide sequence: TGTGCCAGTAGTACAGGGGGCGCAACTAATGAAAAACTGTTTTTT. The chain recombines TRBV19 with TRBJ1-4; 8 positions agree with TRBD1. The CDR3 runs 15 residues. V was clipped by 4 bases and J by 0 bases; unmatched bases: 1. The germline CDR1 and CDR2 sequences are LNHDA and SQIVND (reference sequence).

The chain links TRBV7-9 to TRBJ1-1, with a tentative D call TRBD1 (5 bases). Looked up from germline, CDR1 is SEHNR and CDR2 is FQNEAQ (reference sequence). V was shortened by 5 bases and J by 4 bases, with 14 bases between the two germline ends. CDR3 length: 14 residues. The CDR3 protein is CASSDGGEVTEAFF. CDR3 nucleotides: TGTGCCAGCAGCGACGGGGGTGAGGTCACTGAAGCTTTCTTT.

This chain joins TRBV4-3 and TRBJ1-2; a weak D match, TRBD1 (5 bases). The germline gives CDR1 LGHNA, CDR2 YSLEER. This CDR3 spans 14 amino acids. Between the trimmed V and J ends, which lost 0 bases and 4 bases, there was a span of 9 bases. The CDR3 protein is CASSQDQGFYGYTF. Written as DNA, the CDR3 is TGCGCCAGCAGCCAAGATCAGGGTTTCTATGGCTACACCTTC.

This clone was counted only a few times. J is TRBJ1-6 and V is TRBV19, with D perhaps matching TRBD1 (6 bases). The CDR3 length is 14 residues. Deletions cut 5 bases from V and 9 bases from J, with 14 bases between. Germline values: CDR1 LNHDA, CDR2 SQIVND (reference sequence). CDR3 residues: CASSSGGASSPLHF. CDR3 sequence (DNA): TGTGCCAGTAGTTCGGGGGGCGCCTCTTCACCCCTCCACTTT.